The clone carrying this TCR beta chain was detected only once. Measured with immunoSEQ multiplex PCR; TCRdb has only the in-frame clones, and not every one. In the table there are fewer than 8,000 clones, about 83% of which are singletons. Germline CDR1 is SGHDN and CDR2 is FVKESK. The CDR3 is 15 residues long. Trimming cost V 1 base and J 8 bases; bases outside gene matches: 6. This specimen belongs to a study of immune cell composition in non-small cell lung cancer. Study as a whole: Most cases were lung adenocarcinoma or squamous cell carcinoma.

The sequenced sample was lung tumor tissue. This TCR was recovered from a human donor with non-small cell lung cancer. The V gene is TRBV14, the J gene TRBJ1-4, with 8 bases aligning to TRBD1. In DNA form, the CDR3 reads TGTGCCAGCAGCCAAGTAGGGACAGGTCGCGAAAAACTGTTTTTT. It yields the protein CASSQVGTGREKLFF.